One sample yielded the 22 T cell receptor beta chains listed below, sequenced in a study of T cells after yellow fever vaccination. MiXCR, applied by TCRdb to the 5' RACE reads, yields one record per CDR3 protein. The data contain a few hundred thousand distinct CDR3 sequences, about 7.8% of them seen just once; the ten biggest clones take up around 17%. Here the sequenced sample was PBMCs, taken more than 35 days after the first yellow fever vaccination. These receptors were collected from a man between 18 and 29 years old who received the YFV17D yellow fever vaccine.

This clonotype came up a few times. The V and J genes are TRBV2 and TRBJ2-7; D ambiguous. V was trimmed by 2 bases and J by 2 bases, leaving 13 bases between them. Germline loops: CDR1 SNHLY, CDR2 FYNNEI. This CDR3 has 15 amino acids. The CDR3 is CASSETRHRTYEQYV. CDR3 coding DNA: TGTGCCAGCAGTGAAACCCGACACCGGACCTACGAGCAGTACGTC.

This clonotype was seen only a few times. This chain links TRBV12-3 or TRBV12-4 with TRBJ2-1, with D possibly being TRBD1 or TRBD2 (5 bases each). V shed 4 bases and J shed 3 bases, with 16 bases lying between them. There are 16 residues in the CDR3. The CDR3 reads CASSSLGDPLYNEQFF. The CDR3 DNA reads TGTGCCAGCAGTTCCCTGGGGGACCCTCTCTACAATGAGCAGTTCTTC.

The genes are TRBV20-1 and TRBJ2-4, with a tentative D call TRBD2 (5 bases). CDR1 and CDR2 from the germline V gene are DFQATT and SNEGSKA (reference sequence). The V end lost 3 bases, the J end lost 7 bases, and 19 bases lay between the germline ends. The CDR3 totals 15 residues. CDR3 sequence: CSARPVGAGLNIQYF. The CDR3, as DNA: TGCAGTGCTAGGCCGGTGGGTGCGGGTTTGAACATTCAGTACTTC.

The chain links TRBV5-4 to TRBJ2-3; 10 nucleotides match TRBD2. The CDR3 totals 15 residues. V was clipped by 2 bases and J by 1 base; unmatched bases: 1. CDR1 and CDR2 from the germline V gene are SGHNT and YYREEE (reference sequence). CDR3 nucleotide sequence: TGTGCCAGCAGCTTTACTAGCGGGGGCACAGATACGCAGTATTTT. As protein: CASSFTSGGTDTQYF.

This clonotype has ten or more counts. The chain joins TRBV13 to TRBJ2-4; D is uncertain. V was shortened by 0 bases and J by 0 bases, with 3 bases between the two germline ends. Per the germline V gene, CDR1 is PRHDT and CDR2 is FYEKMQ (reference sequence). The CDR3 runs to 14 residues. The CDR3 spells CASSLGLAKNIQYF. The CDR3 bases are TGTGCCAGCAGCTTAGGGCTAGCCAAAAACATTCAGTACTTC.

The chain is built from TRBV5-4 and TRBJ2-5, with TRBD2 matching over 9 bases. This CDR3 has 15 residues. The V and J ends lost 2 bases and 1 base, in that order; junction bases with no gene match: 3. Germline loops: CDR1 SGHNT, CDR2 YYREEE (reference sequence). The CDR3 region has the DNA TGTGCCAGCAGCTTCGTAGCGGGGGCCCAAGAGACCCAGTACTTC. This gives the protein CASSFVAGAQETQYF.

This clonotype was found a few times. V and J are TRBV5-4 and TRBJ2-7; D is possibly TRBD2 (6 bases). This CDR3 region has 15 residues. The V end was cut by 4 bases, the J end by 0 bases, with 14 bases between. CDR1 and CDR2 from the germline V gene are SGHNT and YYREEE (reference sequence). The CDR3 DNA sequence: TGTGCCAGCAGCACCCCGGGGAGGCTCTCCTACGAGCAGTACTTC. It is translated as CASSTPGRLSYEQYF.

This sequence joins TRBV7-6 and TRBJ2-7; perhaps TRBD1 as D (5 bases). Germline-derived CDR1 and CDR2 are SGHVS and FNYEAQ. V was trimmed by 5 bases and J by 5 bases, leaving 13 bases between them. The CDR3 is made up of 13 amino acids. In DNA form, the CDR3 reads TGTGCCAGCAGCCACCAGGGTTCCCACGAGCAGTACTTC. It encodes CASSHQGSHEQYF.

This clonotype was seen a handful of times. The chain uses TRBV7-2 and TRBJ1-4; maybe TRBD1 (6 bases). The CDR3 totals 15 residues. Trimming shortened V by 2 bases and J by 5 bases, and 12 bases separated the two germline ends. Germline CDR1 and CDR2: SGHTA and FQGNSA. CDR3 protein: CASSLSPGVNEKLFF. For the CDR3, the DNA is TGTGCCAGCAGCTTATCTCCAGGGGTGAATGAAAAACTGTTTTTT.

This clonotype was seen more than once but under ten times. The V gene is TRBV5-1, the J gene TRBJ2-1; 8 positions agree with TRBD1. V lost 4 bases, J lost 5 bases, and 8 bases stayed unmatched. CDR1 SGHRS and CDR2 YFSETQ come from the germline V gene. CDR3 length: 15 residues. CDR3 in DNA: TGCGCCAGCAGCCTCCGACAGGGGCAAAACAATGAGCAGTTCTTC. It codes for CASSLRQGQNNEQFF.

This clonotype came up once. The chain combines TRBV30 with TRBJ1-1, with a tentative D call TRBD1 (5 bases). Trimming took off 0 bases at V and 11 bases at J, with 13 bases between the two ends. Germline V CDR1 and CDR2: GTSNPN, SVGIG (reference sequence). This CDR3 spans 12 amino acids. The CDR3 DNA reads TGTGCCTGGAGTGTACTACAGGTGTTGGCTTTCTTT. As protein: CAWSVLQVLAFF. Filled out from reference TRBV30 and TRBJ1-1, the complete variable domain reads SQTIHQWPATLVQPVGSPLSLECTVEGTSNPNLYWYRQAAGRGLQLLFYSVGIGQISSEVPQNLSASRPQDRQFILSSKKLLLSDSGFYLCAWSVLQVLAFFGQGTRLTVV.

The chain has TRBV24-1 and TRBJ1-5, with TRBD1 identical over 9 bases. V lost 4 bases, J lost 7 bases, and 7 bases stayed unmatched. The CDR3 totals 15 residues. From germline, CDR1 is KGHDR and CDR2 SFDVKD. CDR3 loop: CATSDGGQGDQPQHF. The CDR3 DNA is TGTGCCACCAGTGACGGGGGACAGGGAGACCAGCCCCAGCATTTT.

This clonotype has at least ten counts. The rearrangement joins TRBV3-1 to TRBJ1-3; D gene ambiguous. The germline V gene encodes CDR1 LGHDT and CDR2 YNNKEL (reference sequence). V was clipped by 2 bases and J by 2 bases, with 13 bases between them. The CDR3 contains 16 residues. This chain's CDR3 is CASSQPLFEAGNTIYF. The CDR3 region has the DNA TGTGCCAGCAGCCAACCCCTCTTTGAGGCTGGAAACACCATATATTTT.

This clonotype appeared a few times. CDR3 DNA sequence: TGTGCCAGCAGCTTGGAGATGACGGGGCCCCAGCATTTT. It specifies CASSLEMTGPQHF. V usage is TRBV5-6 and J usage is TRBJ1-5; D not certain. V gave up 0 bases and J gave up 9 bases, with 10 bases separating them. This CDR3 comprises 13 residues. Germline values: CDR1 SGHDT, CDR2 YYEEEE.

This clonotype was counted only a few times. This rearrangement joins TRBV5-6 to TRBJ2-1; 10 bases agree with TRBD2. This CDR3 contains 19 residues. CDR1 SGHDT and CDR2 YYEEEE come from the germline V gene. V was pared by 5 bases and J by 1 base, with 15 bases of the junction left unmatched. The CDR3 region has the DNA TGTGCCAGCAGTTACTCTCCAAAATTAGCGGGGGGTTCCTACAATGAGCAGTTCTTC. This translates into CASSYSPKLAGGSYNEQFF.

This clonotype was found a few times. V gene TRBV12-3 or TRBV12-4 combines with J gene TRBJ1-6; D uncertain. This CDR3 comprises 15 residues. V was clipped by 6 bases and J by 3 bases, with 12 bases between them. The DNA of the CDR3 is TGTGCCAGCAGAAGCCGGGATTTCTATAATTCACCCCTCCACTTT. Translation: CASRSRDFYNSPLHF.

This rearrangement joins TRBV19 to TRBJ1-5; the match to TRBD1 covers 9 bases. This CDR3 has 16 residues. With V trimmed by 6 bases and J by 7 bases, 13 bases remained unmatched. Germline CDR1 is LNHDA and CDR2 is SQIVND (reference sequence). The CDR3 DNA is TGTGCCAGTAGCTTTTGGGCGGGACAGGGTGGACAGCCCCAGCATTTT. Amino acids: CASSFWAGQGGQPQHF.

The rearrangement uses TRBV20-1 and TRBJ1-5; 7 bases map to TRBD1. The length of the CDR3 is 15 residues. Germline V gives CDR1 DFQATT, CDR2 SNEGSKA (reference sequence). V lost 0 bases, J lost 6 bases, and 8 bases stayed unmatched. CDR3 coding DNA: TGCAGTGCTAGAGATCCGACAGGGTGGGCTCAGCCCCAGCATTTT. As protein: CSARDPTGWAQPQHF.

In its sample, this clonotype was seen many times. This sequence joins TRBV12-3 or TRBV12-4 and TRBJ1-1, with D uncertain. CDR3 size: 15 residues. With 1 base removed from V and 0 bases from J, the gap between germline ends came to 9 bases. The CDR3 here is CASSLGHQMNTEAFF. CDR3 nucleotides: TGTGCCAGCAGTTTAGGACACCAGATGAACACTGAAGCTTTCTTT.

V usage is TRBV27 and J usage is TRBJ2-5; perhaps D is TRBD1 or TRBD2 (5 bases each). Trimming cost V 2 bases and J 6 bases, with 10 bases left between them. The germline V gene has CDR1 MNHEY and CDR2 SMNVEV (reference sequence). The CDR3 is made up of 13 amino acids. CDR3 coding DNA: TGTGCCAGCAGTTTAGGTCGGGGACAGACCCAGTACTTC. It yields the protein CASSLGRGQTQYF.

This rearrangement joins TRBV28 to TRBJ2-5, with a possible D match to TRBD2 (5 bases). V lost 7 bases to trimming and J lost 2 bases, with 17 bases between them. The CDR3 is made up of 15 amino acids. Germline V gene lookup returns CDR1 MDHEN and CDR2 SYDVKM. The CDR3 region is CASKARATIQETQYF. In DNA, the CDR3 is TGTGCCAGCAAGGCGAGGGCGACTATTCAAGAGACCCAGTACTTC.

This clonotype occurred a few times. V is TRBV7-6 and J is TRBJ1-6; TRBD1 is a possible D gene (5 bases). Germline V CDR1 and CDR2: SGHVS, FNYEAQ. The length of the CDR3 is 15 residues. V was cut by 4 bases and J by 10 bases, with 17 bases left in between. CDR3 amino acids: CASSSSGGRRSPLHF. The DNA for the CDR3 is TGTGCCAGCAGCTCCTCGGGGGGGAGAAGGTCACCCCTCCACTTT.